These 14 T cell receptor beta chains share one sample of origin, sequenced in a study of cytomegalovirus exposure and HLA in healthy donors. 60 Vbeta and 13 Jbeta primers were used in PCR. Clones were sequenced by immunoSEQ multiplex PCR, and TCRdb holds only the in-frame ones, with some missing. Altogether about 140,000 clones are present, over 75% being singletons, with the ten largest covering over 0.95%. The specimen was PBMCs. The receptors shown here come from a female donor in good health and CMV-seronegative.

This clone was seen a single time. The V call is TRBV4-1, the J call TRBJ2-7; the match to TRBD1 covers 7 bases. There are 17 residues in the CDR3. From germline, CDR1 is MGHRA and CDR2 YSYEKL. V lost 4 bases, J lost 0 bases, and 12 bases stayed unmatched. CDR3: CASSRQGVQGSSYEQYF. As DNA, the CDR3 is TGCGCCAGCAGCCGACAAGGTGTACAGGGGAGCTCCTACGAGCAGTACTTC.

This clone has just a few counts. The chain is built from TRBV6-1 and TRBJ2-7; 10 nucleotides line up with TRBD2. CDR1 and CDR2 (germline): MNHNS, SASEGT. CDR3 length: 19 amino acids. V dropped 2 bases and J dropped 2; count of bases not matched to a gene: 15. CDR3: CASSERAPSGSGNTYEQYF. DNA of the CDR3: TGTGCCAGCAGTGAAAGGGCTCCTAGCGGGAGCGGAAATACCTACGAGCAGTACTTC.

This clone has just one count. The chain links TRBV23-1 to TRBJ2-5; maybe TRBD2 (5 bases). TRBV23-1 is an open reading frame whose function is uncertain. The CDR3 totals 14 residues. V shed 4 bases and J shed 5 bases, with 14 bases lying between them. The CDR3 region has the DNA TGCGCCAGCAGTCCTCTCGGGGTTGGGGAGACCCAGTACTTC. This translates into CASSPLGVGETQYF.

The V call is TRBV28, the J call TRBJ1-5; 7 bases are shared with TRBD1. Germline V gene lookup returns CDR1 MDHEN and CDR2 SYDVKM. Trimming cost V 6 bases and J 4 bases; bases outside gene matches: 6. This CDR3 has 14 amino acids. The CDR3 DNA is TGTGCCAGCAGAGCCGGGACAGCAAATCAGCCCCAGCATTTT. This translates into CASRAGTANQPQHF. Complete variable domain (other parts from reference TRBV28 and TRBJ1-5): DVKVTQSSRYLVKRTGEKVFLECVQDMDHENMFWYRQDPGLGLRLIYFSYDVKMKEKGDIPEGYSVSREKKERFSLILESASTNQTSMYLCASRAGTANQPQHFGDGTRLSIL.

The chain has TRBV13 and TRBJ1-2, with D perhaps TRBD1 (5 bases). The CDR3 consists of 16 residues. Germline assignment: CDR1 PRHDT and CDR2 FYEKMQ (reference sequence). Trimming took 5 bases from V and 2 from J, leaving 18 bases between them. The CDR3 reads CASSDDWDSRNYGYTF. CDR3 coding DNA: TGTGCCAGCAGCGACGACTGGGACTCTCGAAACTATGGCTACACCTTC. The full variable domain, completed using reference TRBV13 and TRBJ1-2, is AAGVIQSPRHLIKEKRETATLKCYPIPRHDTVYWYQQGPGQDPQFLISFYEKMQSDKGSIPDRFSAQQFSDYHSELNMSSLELGDSALYFCASSDDWDSRNYGYTFGSGTRLTVV.

The chain links TRBV29-1 to TRBJ2-1; 10 bases agree with TRBD2. After removal of 5 bases from V and 7 bases from J, the junction contained 5 bases not matched to a gene. CDR1 and CDR2 from the germline V gene are SQVTM and ANQGSEA. The CDR3 has 13 residues. Here the CDR3 reads CSVQAGGPNEQFF. The DNA of the CDR3 is TGCAGCGTTCAAGCGGGAGGGCCGAATGAGCAGTTCTTC.

The V call is TRBV27, the J call TRBJ2-7, with 8 bases fitting TRBD2. The germline V gene has CDR1 MNHEY and CDR2 SMNVEV (reference sequence). The CDR3 is made up of 14 amino acids. The V gene end was trimmed by 3 bases and the J gene end by 0 bases; junction bases not matched to a gene: 1. This CDR3 is CASSFSGSSYEQYF. The CDR3 DNA reads as TGTGCCAGCAGTTTCAGCGGGAGCTCCTACGAGCAGTACTTC.

V usage is TRBV5-6 and J usage is TRBJ2-7; 10 bases are a match to TRBD2. This CDR3 is built from 14 residues. Germline values: CDR1 SGHDT, CDR2 YYEEEE. V was pared by 7 bases and J by 4 bases, with 8 bases of the junction left unmatched. The CDR3 spells CASLNLAGAYEQYF. DNA for the CDR3: TGTGCCAGCCTCAACCTAGCGGGAGCGTACGAGCAGTACTTC. The whole variable domain, remainder taken from reference TRBV5-6 and TRBJ2-7, is DAGVTQSPTHLIKTRGQQVTLRCSPKSGHDTVSWYQQALGQGPQFIFQYYEEEERQRGNFPDRFSGHQFPNYSSELNVNALLLGDSALYLCASLNLAGAYEQYFGPGTRLTVT.

The rearrangement uses TRBV28 and TRBJ1-2; D remains ambiguous. CDR1 and CDR2 from the germline V gene are MDHEN and SYDVKM. The V and J ends lost 3 bases and 5 bases respectively, with 13 bases between them. This CDR3 contains 14 residues. This CDR3 is CASSLDREVYGYTF. The CDR3 region has the DNA TGTGCCAGCAGTTTGGACCGGGAGGTTTATGGCTACACCTTC.

The chain combines TRBV11-1 with TRBJ2-7, with 7 positions matching TRBD1. There are 15 residues in the CDR3. Trimming cost V 6 bases and J 0 bases; bases outside gene matches: 8. Germline CDR1 is SGHAT and CDR2 is FQDESV (reference sequence). CDR3 in amino acids: CASSLQGRSSYEQYF. CDR3 coding DNA: TGTGCCAGCAGTTTACAGGGGCGCAGCTCCTACGAGCAGTACTTC.

This clone has only a few counts. The chain has TRBV19 and TRBJ2-7, with D unresolved. V dropped 5 bases and J dropped 0 bases, with 11 bases sitting between them. Germline CDR1 LNHDA, CDR2 SQIVND (reference sequence). The CDR3 extends over 14 amino acids. The CDR3 is CASSPQLSSYEQYF. Written as DNA, the CDR3 is TGTGCCAGTAGTCCACAGCTAAGCTCCTACGAGCAGTACTTC.

This chain uses TRBV10-1 with TRBJ2-3, with D maybe TRBD2 (6 bases). Germline CDR1 reads WNHNN; CDR2 reads SYGVQD (reference sequence). Trimming shortened V by 2 bases and J by 2 bases, and 11 bases separated the two germline ends. The CDR3 sequence is 15 residues long. In nucleotides, the CDR3 is TGCGCCAGCAGTGAGACGGGAGCGTTCACAGATACGCAGTATTTT. Its translation: CASSETGAFTDTQYF.

The chain links TRBV7-9 to TRBJ2-7, with 8 positions matching TRBD1. Unmatched junction bases numbered 5, after V lost 5 bases and J lost 2 bases. Germline-derived CDR1 and CDR2 are SEHNR and FQNEAQ (reference sequence). The CDR3 is 14 residues long. The CDR3: CASSHRDRTYEQYF. The CDR3 region has the DNA TGTGCCAGCAGCCATCGGGACAGGACCTACGAGCAGTACTTC.

The chain links TRBV28 to TRBJ1-2; D call uncertain. CDR3 length: 15 amino acids. V was clipped by 5 bases and J by 3 bases, with 16 bases between them. Germline CDR1 MDHEN, CDR2 SYDVKM. Here the CDR3 reads CASSPYSSTYYGYTF. The DNA of the CDR3 is TGTGCCAGCAGTCCCTACAGCAGTACCTACTATGGCTACACCTTC.